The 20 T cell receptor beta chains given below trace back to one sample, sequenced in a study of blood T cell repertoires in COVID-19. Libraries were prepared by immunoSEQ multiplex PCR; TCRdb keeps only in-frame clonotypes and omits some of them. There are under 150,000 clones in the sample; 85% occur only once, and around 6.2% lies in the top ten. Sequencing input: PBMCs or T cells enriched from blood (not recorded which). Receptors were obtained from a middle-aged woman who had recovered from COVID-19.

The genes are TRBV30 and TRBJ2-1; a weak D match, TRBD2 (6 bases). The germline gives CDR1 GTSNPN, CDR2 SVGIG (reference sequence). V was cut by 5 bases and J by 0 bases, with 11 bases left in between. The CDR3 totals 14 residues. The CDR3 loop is CAWVGGSSYNEQFF. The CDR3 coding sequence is TGTGCCTGGGTCGGGGGTAGCTCCTACAATGAGCAGTTCTTC.

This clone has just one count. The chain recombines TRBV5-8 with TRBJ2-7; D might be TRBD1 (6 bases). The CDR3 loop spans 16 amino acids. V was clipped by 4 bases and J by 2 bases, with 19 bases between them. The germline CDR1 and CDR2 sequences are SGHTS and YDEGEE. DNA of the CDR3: TGTGCCAGCAGCCAGGGGAAGGGGACACTTCCCTACGAGCAGTACTTC. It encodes CASSQGKGTLPYEQYF.

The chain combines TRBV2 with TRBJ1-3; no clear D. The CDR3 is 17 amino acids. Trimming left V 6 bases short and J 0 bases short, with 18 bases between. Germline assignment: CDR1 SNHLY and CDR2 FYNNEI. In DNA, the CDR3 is TGTGCCAGCAGCGCCCTTATAGGAGGGATCTCTGGAAACACCATATATTTT. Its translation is CASSALIGGISGNTIYF.

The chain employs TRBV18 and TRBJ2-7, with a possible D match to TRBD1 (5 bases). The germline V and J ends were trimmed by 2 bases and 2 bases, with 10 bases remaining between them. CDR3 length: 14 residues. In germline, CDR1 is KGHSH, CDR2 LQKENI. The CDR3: CASSPGHSAYEQYF. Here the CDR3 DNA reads TGTGCCAGCTCACCAGGACATTCGGCCTACGAGCAGTACTTC.

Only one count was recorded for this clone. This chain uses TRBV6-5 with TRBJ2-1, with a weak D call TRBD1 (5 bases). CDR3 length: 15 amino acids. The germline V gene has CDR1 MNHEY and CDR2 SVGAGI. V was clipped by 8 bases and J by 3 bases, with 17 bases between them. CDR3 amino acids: CASGRQSKVYNEQFF. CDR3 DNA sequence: TGTGCCAGCGGCAGACAGTCAAAAGTCTACAATGAGCAGTTCTTC.

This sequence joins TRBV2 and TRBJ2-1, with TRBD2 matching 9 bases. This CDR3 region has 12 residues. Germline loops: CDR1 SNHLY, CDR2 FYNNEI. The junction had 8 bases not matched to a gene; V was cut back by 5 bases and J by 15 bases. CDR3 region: CASSWAAGGLFF. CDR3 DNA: TGTGCCAGCAGTTGGGCGGCGGGGGGGTTGTTCTTC.

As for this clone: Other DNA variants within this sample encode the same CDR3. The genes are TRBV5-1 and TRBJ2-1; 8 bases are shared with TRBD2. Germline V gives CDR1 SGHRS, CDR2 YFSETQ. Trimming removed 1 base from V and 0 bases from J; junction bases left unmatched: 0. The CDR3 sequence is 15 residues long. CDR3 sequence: CASSLSGSSYNEQFF. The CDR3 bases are TGCGCCAGCAGCTTGAGCGGGAGCTCCTACAATGAGCAGTTCTTC. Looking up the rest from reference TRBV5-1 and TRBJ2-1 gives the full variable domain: KAGVTQTPRYLIKTRGQQVTLSCSPISGHRSVSWYQQTPGQGLQFLFEYFSETQRNKGNFPGRFSGRQFSNSRSEMNVSTLELGDSALYLCASSLSGSSYNEQFFGPGTRLTVL.

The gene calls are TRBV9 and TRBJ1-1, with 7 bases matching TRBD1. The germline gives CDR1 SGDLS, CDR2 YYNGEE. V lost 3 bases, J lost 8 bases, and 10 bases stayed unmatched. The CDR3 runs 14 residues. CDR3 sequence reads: CASSATDRDLEAFF. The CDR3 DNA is TGTGCCAGCAGCGCCACAGACAGGGATTTGGAAGCTTTCTTT.

CDR3 bases: TGTGCCTGGAGTTTCTCCGCGCCTGAAGCTTTCTTT. This encodes CAWSFSAPEAFF. This chain uses TRBV30 with TRBJ1-1, with D hard to call. The germline gives CDR1 GTSNPN, CDR2 SVGIG (reference sequence). The CDR3 is 12 residues long. V was cut by 2 bases and J by 6 bases, with 10 bases left in between.

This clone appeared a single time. The CDR3 loop reads CASSPLLAGGLYNEQFF. The CDR3 DNA reads TGTGCCAGCAGTCCACTACTAGCGGGGGGGCTCTACAATGAGCAGTTCTTC. The chain is built from TRBV27 and TRBJ2-1; TRBD2 aligns across 13 bases. The CDR3 totals 17 residues. The V gene's germline CDR1 is MNHEY and CDR2 SMNVEV (reference sequence). The J segment lost 3 bases and the V segment lost 5 bases, leaving 7 bases of the junction unmatched.

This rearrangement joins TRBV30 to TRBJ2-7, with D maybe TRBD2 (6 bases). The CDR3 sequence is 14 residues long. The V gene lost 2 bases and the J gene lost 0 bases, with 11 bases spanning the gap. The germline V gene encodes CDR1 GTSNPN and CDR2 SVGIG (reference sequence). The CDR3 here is CAWSFGGGSYEQYF. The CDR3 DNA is TGTGCCTGGAGTTTCGGGGGAGGCTCCTACGAGCAGTACTTC.

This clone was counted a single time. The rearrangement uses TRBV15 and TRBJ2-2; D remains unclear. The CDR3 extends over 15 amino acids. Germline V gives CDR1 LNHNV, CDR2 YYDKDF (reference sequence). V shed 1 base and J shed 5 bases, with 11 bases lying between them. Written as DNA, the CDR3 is TGTGCCACCAGCAGAGCCCCCGGAGAAACCGGGGAGCTGTTTTTT. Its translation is CATSRAPGETGELFF.

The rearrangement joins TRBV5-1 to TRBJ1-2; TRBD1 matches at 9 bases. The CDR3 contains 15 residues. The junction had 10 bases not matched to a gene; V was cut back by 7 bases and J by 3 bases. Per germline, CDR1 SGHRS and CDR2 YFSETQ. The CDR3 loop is CASGRTGEVDYGYTF. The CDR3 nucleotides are TGCGCCAGCGGGCGGACAGGGGAGGTCGACTATGGCTACACCTTC.

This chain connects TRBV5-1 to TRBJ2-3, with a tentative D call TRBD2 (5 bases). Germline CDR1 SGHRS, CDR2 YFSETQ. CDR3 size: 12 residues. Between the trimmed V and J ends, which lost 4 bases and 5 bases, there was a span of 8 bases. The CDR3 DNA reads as TGCGCCAGCAGCCCCGGGGAAGATACGCAGTATTTT. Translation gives CASSPGEDTQYF. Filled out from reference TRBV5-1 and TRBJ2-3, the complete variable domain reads KAGVTQTPRYLIKTRGQQVTLSCSPISGHRSVSWYQQTPGQGLQFLFEYFSETQRNKGNFPGRFSGRQFSNSRSEMNVSTLELGDSALYLCASSPGEDTQYFGPGTRLTVL.

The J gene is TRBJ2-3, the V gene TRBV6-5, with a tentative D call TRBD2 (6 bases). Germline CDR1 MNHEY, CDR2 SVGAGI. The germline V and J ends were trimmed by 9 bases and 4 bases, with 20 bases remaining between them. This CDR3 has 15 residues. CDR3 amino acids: CASSWSGEVADTQYF. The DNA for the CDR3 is TGTGCCAGTTCGTGGTCGGGAGAGGTTGCAGATACGCAGTATTTT.

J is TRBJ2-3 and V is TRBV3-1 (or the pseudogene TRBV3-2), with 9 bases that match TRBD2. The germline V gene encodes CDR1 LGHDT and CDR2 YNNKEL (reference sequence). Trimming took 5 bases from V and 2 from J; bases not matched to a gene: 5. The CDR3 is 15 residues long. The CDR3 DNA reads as TGTGCCAGCAGCGCCGCTAGCGGGATCACAGATACGCAGTATTTT. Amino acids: CASSAASGITDTQYF.

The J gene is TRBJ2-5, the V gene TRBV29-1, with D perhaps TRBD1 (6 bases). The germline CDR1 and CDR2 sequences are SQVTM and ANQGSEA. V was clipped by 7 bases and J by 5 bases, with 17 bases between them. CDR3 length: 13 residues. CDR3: CSADGQGTETQYF. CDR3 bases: TGCAGCGCTGACGGGCAGGGGACGGAGACCCAGTACTTC. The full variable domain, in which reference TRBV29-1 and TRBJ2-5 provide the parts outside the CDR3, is SAVISQKPSRDICQRGTSLTIQCQVDSQVTMMFWYRQQPGQSLTLIATANQGSEATYESGFVIDKFPISRPNLTFSTLTVSNMSPEDSSIYLCSADGQGTETQYFGPGTRLLVL.

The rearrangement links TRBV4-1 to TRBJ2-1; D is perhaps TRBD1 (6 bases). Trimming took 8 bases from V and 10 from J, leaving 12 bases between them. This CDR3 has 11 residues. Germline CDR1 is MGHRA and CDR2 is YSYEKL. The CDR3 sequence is CASGLGTEQFF. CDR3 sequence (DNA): TGCGCCAGCGGACTCGGGACAGAGCAGTTCTTC.

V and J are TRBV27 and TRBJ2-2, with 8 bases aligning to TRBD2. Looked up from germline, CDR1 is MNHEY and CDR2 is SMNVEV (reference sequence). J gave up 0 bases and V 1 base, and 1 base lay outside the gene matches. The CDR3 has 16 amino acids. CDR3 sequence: CASSLLGLANTGELFF. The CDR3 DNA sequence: TGTGCCAGCAGTTTATTGGGACTAGCGAACACCGGGGAGCTGTTTTTT.

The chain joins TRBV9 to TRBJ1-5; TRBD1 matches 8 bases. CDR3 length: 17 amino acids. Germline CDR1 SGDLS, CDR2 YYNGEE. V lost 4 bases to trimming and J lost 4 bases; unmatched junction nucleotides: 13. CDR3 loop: CASSIAGGQAANQPQHF. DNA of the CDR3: TGTGCCAGCAGCATTGCAGGGGGCCAGGCCGCTAATCAGCCCCAGCATTTT.